This T cell receptor beta chain was documented in a study of blood T cell repertoires in COVID-19. Across 20 to 25 US areas, participants ranged in age from roughly 18 to 89 years. Original analysis: Reference gene primer amplification yielded estimated nucleated cell counts. Assay: immunoSEQ multiplex PCR; the TCRdb copy retains only in-frame clones and omits some. V, J and clone size were drawn from that table, and D and trimming were deduced from the DNA. Among roughly 250,000 clones listed, roughly 87% were seen once. The table lists this clone with many counts. CDR1 MRHNA and CDR2 SNTAGT come from the germline V gene. The V and J ends lost 3 bases and 4 bases respectively, with 12 bases between them. CDR3 length: 15 amino acids.

This rearrangement joins TRBV6-4 to TRBJ2-2; possibly TRBD1 for D (6 bases). The TCR sequence derives from a woman aged 25-40 years with acute COVID-19. Source material: PBMCs or T cells enriched from blood (not recorded which). The CDR3 coding sequence is TGTGCCAGCAGTGAAGGGGGTTCTTCCACCGGGGAGCTGTTTTTT. Its translation: CASSEGGSSTGELFF.